This TCR beta chain originates from a study of T cell repertoires in cytomegalovirus infection. Study-wide background: Signatures in public TCR beta sequences pointed to both CMV infection and matching HLA type.

General study results and limits: HLA-C-restricted CMV-specific TCR beta clonotypes were dominant in the ex vivo response. Frequencies of public TCR beta families were cumulated, and this identified carriers of CMV plus the relevant HLA.

CDR3 length equals 13 residues. V lost 6 bases, J lost 6 bases, and 14 bases lay in between. CDR1 LNHDA and CDR2 SQIVND come from the germline V gene (reference sequence). In this sample, this clonotype turned up a few times. Its target is not known. TCRdb reprocessed the reads with MiXCR, giving one entry per CDR3 protein. This sample has hundreds of thousands of distinct CDR3 sequences, with less than 25% found just once. V is TRBV19 and J is TRBJ1-2; a possible D gene is TRBD1 (5 bases). The specimen was CD8+ T cells from PBMCs. This sequence was found in a human donor in good health (CMV status not recorded). Some clones in this sample may be carry-over from other donors' samples. The CDR3 DNA is TGTGCCAGTAGCCGGGACTTCGGGGATGGCTACACCTTC. This gives the protein CASSRDFGDGYTF.